This T cell receptor beta chain was found in a study of OX40 agonist ivuxolimab in advanced cancers. Study background: Every 2 weeks, ivuxolimab was infused into the patients intravenously at between 0.01 and 10 mg/kg. Among those treated, three patients had partial responses, one with hepatocellular carcinoma and two with cutaneous melanoma.

This clone was observed a handful of times. Antigen unknown. Sequencing used immunoSEQ multiplex PCR; TCRdb keeps in-frame clones, though not all of them. The data contain 65,000 to 100,000 clones, 70% to 90% of them singletons. The V gene lost 8 bases and the J gene lost 4 bases, with 20 bases spanning the gap. The CDR3 sequence is 15 residues long. Looked up from germline, CDR1 is MDHEN and CDR2 is SYDVKM. General study points: Low levels of normalized T-cell clonal expansion also appeared in some nonresponders.

The source of this sequence is an adult with an advanced solid tumor such as melanoma, head and neck, liver or kidney cancer. The chain recombines TRBV28 with TRBJ1-2; D is possibly TRBD1 (5 bases). This specimen consisted of CD4+ or CD8+ T cells sorted from blood, obtained in a trial of the OX40 agonist ivuxolimab. CDR3 region: CASLGTTEKGYGYTF. The CDR3 DNA follows: TGTGCCAGCCTTGGGACCACGGAGAAGGGCTATGGCTACACCTTC.